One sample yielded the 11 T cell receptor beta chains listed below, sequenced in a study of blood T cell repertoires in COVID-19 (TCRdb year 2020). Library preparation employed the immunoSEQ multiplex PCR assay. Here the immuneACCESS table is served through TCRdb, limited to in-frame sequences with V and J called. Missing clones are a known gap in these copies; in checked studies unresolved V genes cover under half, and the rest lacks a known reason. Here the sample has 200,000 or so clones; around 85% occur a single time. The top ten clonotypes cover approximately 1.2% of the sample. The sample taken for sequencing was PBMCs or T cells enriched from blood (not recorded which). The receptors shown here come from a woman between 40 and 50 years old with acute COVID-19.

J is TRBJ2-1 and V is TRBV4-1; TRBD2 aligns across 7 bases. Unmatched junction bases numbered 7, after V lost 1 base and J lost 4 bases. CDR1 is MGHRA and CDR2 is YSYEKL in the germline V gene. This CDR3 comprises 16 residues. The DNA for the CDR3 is TGCGCCAGCAGCCAAGGGGGCAGCGGGGCGTACAATGAGCAGTTCTTC. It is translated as CASSQGGSGAYNEQFF.

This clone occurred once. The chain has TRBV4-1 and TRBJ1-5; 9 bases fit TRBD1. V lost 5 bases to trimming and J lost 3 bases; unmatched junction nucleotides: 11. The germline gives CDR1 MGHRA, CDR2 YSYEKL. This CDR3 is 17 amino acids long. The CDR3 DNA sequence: TGCGCCAGCAGCTGGGGGATTGGACAGGGGTACAATCAGCCCCAGCATTTT. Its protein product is CASSWGIGQGYNQPQHF.

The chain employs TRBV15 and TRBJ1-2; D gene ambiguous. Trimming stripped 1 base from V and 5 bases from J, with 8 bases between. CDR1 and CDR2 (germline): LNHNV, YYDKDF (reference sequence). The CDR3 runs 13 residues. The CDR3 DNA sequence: TGTGCCACCAGCAGAGGAGGGATTTATGGCTACACCTTC. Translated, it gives CATSRGGIYGYTF.

The CDR3 loop is CSVEANIGTILQFF. The DNA for the CDR3 is TGCAGCGTTGAGGCGAATATAGGGACAATTTTGCAGTTCTTC. The gene calls are TRBV29-1 and TRBJ2-1, with D possibly TRBD1 on 6 matching bases. Germline CDR1 and CDR2: SQVTM and ANQGSEA. V was pared by 3 bases and J by 12 bases, with 21 bases between. This CDR3 comprises 14 residues.

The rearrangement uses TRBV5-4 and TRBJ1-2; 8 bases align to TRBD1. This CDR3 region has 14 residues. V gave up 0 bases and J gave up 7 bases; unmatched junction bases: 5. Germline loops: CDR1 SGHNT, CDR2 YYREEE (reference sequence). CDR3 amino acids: CASSLAQGDSGYTF. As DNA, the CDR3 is TGTGCCAGCAGCTTGGCACAGGGGGATAGTGGCTACACCTTC.

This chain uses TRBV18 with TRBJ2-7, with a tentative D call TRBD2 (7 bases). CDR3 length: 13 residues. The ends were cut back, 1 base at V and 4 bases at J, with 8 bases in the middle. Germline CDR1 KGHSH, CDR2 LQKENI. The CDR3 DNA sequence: TGTGCCAGCTCACCACAGGGGGGGTACGAGCAGTACTTC. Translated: CASSPQGGYEQYF.

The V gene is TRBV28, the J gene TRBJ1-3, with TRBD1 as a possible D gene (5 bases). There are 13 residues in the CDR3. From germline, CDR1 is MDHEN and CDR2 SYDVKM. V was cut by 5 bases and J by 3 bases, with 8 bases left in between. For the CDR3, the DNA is TGTGCCAGCAGTCTTAGGGGTGGAAACACCATATATTTT. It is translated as CASSLRGGNTIYF.

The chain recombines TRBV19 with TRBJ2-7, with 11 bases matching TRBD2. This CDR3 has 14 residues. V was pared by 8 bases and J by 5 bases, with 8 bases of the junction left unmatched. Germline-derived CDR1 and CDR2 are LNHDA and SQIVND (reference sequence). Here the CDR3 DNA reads TGTGCCAGTGGAACTAGCGGGAGAGGCGACGAGCAGTACTTC. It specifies CASGTSGRGDEQYF.

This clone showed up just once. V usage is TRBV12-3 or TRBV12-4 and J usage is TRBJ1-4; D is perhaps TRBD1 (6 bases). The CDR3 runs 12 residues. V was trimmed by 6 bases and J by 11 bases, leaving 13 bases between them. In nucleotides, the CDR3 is TGTGCCAGCAGAATAACAGGGACCAAACTGTTTTTT. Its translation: CASRITGTKLFF.

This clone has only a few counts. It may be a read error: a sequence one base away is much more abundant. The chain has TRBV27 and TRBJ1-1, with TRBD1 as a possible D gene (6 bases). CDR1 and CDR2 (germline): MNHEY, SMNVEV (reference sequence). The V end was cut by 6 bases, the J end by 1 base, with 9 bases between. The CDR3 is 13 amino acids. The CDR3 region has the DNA TGTGCCAGCAGCCCACAGGGGAACACTGAAGCTTTCTTT. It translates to CASSPQGNTEAFF.

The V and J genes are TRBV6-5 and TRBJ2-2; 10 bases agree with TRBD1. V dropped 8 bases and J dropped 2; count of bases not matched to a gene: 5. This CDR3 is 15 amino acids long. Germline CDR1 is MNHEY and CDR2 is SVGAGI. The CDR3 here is CASLRDRGNTGELFF. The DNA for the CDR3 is TGTGCCAGCCTCCGGGACAGGGGAAACACCGGGGAGCTGTTTTTT.